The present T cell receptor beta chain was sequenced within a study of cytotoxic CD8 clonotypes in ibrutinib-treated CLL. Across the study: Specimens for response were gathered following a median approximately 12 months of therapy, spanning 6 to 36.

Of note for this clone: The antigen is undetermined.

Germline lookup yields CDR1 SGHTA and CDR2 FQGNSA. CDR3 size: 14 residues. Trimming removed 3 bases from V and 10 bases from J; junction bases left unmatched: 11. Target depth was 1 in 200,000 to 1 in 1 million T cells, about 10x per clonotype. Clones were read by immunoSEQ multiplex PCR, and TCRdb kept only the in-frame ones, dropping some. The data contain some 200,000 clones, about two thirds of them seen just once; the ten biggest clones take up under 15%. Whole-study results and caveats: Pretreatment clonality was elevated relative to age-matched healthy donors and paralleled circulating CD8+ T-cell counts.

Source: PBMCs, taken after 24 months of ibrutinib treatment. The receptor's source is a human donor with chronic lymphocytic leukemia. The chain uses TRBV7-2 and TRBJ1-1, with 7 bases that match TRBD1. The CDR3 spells CASSFDRVSPGAFF. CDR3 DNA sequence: TGTGCCAGCAGCTTCGACAGGGTTAGTCCTGGAGCTTTCTTT.